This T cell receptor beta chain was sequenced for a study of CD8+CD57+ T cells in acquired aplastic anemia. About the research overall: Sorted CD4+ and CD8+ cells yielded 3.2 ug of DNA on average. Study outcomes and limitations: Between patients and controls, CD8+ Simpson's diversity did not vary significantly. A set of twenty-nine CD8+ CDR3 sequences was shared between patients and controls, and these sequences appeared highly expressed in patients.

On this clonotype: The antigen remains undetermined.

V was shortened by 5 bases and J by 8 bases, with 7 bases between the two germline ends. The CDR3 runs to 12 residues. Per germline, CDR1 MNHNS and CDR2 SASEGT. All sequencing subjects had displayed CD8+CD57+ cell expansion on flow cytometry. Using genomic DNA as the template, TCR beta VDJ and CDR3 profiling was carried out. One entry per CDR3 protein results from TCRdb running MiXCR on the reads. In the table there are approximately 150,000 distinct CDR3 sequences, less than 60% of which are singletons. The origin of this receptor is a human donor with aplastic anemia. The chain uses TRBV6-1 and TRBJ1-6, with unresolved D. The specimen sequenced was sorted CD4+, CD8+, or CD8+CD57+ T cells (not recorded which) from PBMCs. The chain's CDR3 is CASSRPDSPLHF. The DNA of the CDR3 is TGTGCCAGCAGTCGCCCGGATTCACCCCTCCACTTT.